Following are 4 T cell receptor beta chains from one sample sequenced in a study of T cells after yellow fever vaccination (dated by TCRdb to about 2019). The sample's treatment or condition label, in plain terms: live attenuated yellow fever vaccine strain. Libraries were prepared through 5' RACE. Sequencing instrument: Illumina NovaSeq 6000. TCRdb reanalyzed the raw reads on its own, using fastp at Q25 for trimming and MiXCR for clone calling, and kept in-frame beta chains. All rows with the same CDR3 protein become a single entry with the most common DNA and genes. For this sample there are more than 300,000 distinct CDR3 sequences; over 8.5% appear just once. The ten top clones hold 3% to 3.5% of the sample. This material consisted of CD4+ T cells sorted from PBMCs, taken 45 days after the yellow fever booster vaccination. These receptors were collected from a man in his late teens or twenties who received the YFV17D yellow fever vaccine.

This clonotype was seen only a few times. The chain uses TRBV20-1 and TRBJ2-3, with a possible D match to TRBD1 (6 bases). Deletions cut 0 bases from V and 3 bases from J, with 16 bases between. Germline V gene data show CDR1 as DFQATT and CDR2 as SNEGSKA (reference sequence). The CDR3 extends over 16 amino acids. CDR3 residues: CSARDRTGSWTDTQYF. As DNA, the CDR3 is TGCAGTGCTAGAGATCGAACAGGGAGTTGGACAGATACGCAGTATTTT.

This rearrangement joins TRBV5-1 to TRBJ2-3; D may be TRBD2 (6 bases). The germline V gene encodes CDR1 SGHRS and CDR2 YFSETQ. Trimming took off 7 bases at V and 4 bases at J, with 10 bases between the two ends. This CDR3 comprises 12 residues. CDR3 DNA: TGCGCCAGCGGGGAGGAAGCAGATACGCAGTATTTT. It is translated as CASGEEADTQYF.

There are many counts of this clonotype. The chain carries TRBV23-1 and TRBJ2-1; tentatively, D is TRBD1 (6 bases). TRBV23-1 carries the ORF label, with uncertain function. The CDR3 loop spans 18 amino acids. Trimming left V 10 bases short and J 9 bases short, with 34 bases between. CDR3 region: CANTYRQGGSIIPSEQFF. CDR3 DNA sequence: TGCGCCAACACCTACCGCCAAGGGGGATCTATAATCCCCAGTGAGCAGTTCTTC.

This clonotype was detected many times. This chain joins TRBV20-1 and TRBJ2-2, with D unclear. Germline CDR1 and CDR2: DFQATT and SNEGSKA (reference sequence). This CDR3 has 13 residues. V was cut by 2 bases and J by 1 base, with 5 bases left in between. CDR3 bases: TGCAGTGCTAGACCAGGGAACACCGGGGAGCTGTTTTTT. This translates into CSARPGNTGELFF.